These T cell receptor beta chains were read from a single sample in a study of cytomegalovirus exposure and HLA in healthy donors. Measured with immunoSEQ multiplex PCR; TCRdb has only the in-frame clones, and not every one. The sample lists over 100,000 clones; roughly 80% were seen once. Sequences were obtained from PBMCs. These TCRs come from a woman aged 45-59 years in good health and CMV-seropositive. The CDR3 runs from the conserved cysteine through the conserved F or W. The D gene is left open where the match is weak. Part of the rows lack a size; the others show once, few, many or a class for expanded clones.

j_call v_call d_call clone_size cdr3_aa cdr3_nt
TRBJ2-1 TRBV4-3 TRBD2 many CASSPGGEADEQFF TGCGCCAGCAGTCCCGGGGGGGAGGCCGATGAGCAGTTCTTC
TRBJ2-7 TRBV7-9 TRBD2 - CASSPHRTSGAPVEQYF TGTGCCAGCAGTCCACATAGGACTAGCGGGGCCCCGGTGGAGCAGTACTTC
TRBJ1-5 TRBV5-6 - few CASSFSGNQPQHF TGTGCCAGCAGCTTTTCCGGCAATCAGCCCCAGCATTTT
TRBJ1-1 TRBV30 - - CAWSGWAANTEAFF TGTGCCTGGAGTGGATGGGCCGCTAACACTGAAGCTTTCTTT
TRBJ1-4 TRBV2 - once CVTSAVLRNEKLFF TGTGTTACTTCCGCGGTTTTACGTAATGAAAAACTGTTTTTT
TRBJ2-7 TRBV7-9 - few CSSSLRSYEQYF TGTTCCAGCAGCCTCAGGTCCTACGAGCAGTACTTC
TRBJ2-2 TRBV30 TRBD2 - CAWRDLAGTNTGELFF TGTGCCTGGAGGGATCTAGCGGGGACGAACACCGGGGAGCTGTTTTTT
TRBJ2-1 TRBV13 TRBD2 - CASSRGTSGGKAYNEQFF TGTGCCAGCAGCCGAGGGACTAGCGGGGGTAAAGCCTACAATGAGCAGTTCTTC
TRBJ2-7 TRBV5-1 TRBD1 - CASTDRGYEQYF TGCGCCAGCACGGACAGGGGCTACGAGCAGTACTTC
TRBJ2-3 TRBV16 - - CASSPRDYTDTQYF TGTGCCAGCAGCCCCAGGGATTACACAGATACGCAGTATTTT
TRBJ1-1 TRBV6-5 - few CASSYLEGTEAFF TGTGCCAGCAGTTACTTAGAGGGAACTGAAGCTTTCTTT
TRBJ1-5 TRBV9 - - CASSVYPGSCQGKDQPQHF TGTGCCAGCAGCGTATACCCCGGGTCCTGCCAGGGGAAGGATCAGCCCCAGCATTTT
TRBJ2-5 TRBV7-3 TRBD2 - CASSWTAGVGETQYF TGTGCCAGCAGCTGGACAGCGGGAGTGGGGGAGACCCAGTACTTC
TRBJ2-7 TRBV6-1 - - CASSAPAGKGYEQYF TGTGCCAGCAGTGCCCCAGCAGGGAAGGGCTACGAGCAGTACTTC
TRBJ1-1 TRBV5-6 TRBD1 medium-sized CASSSGQALKAFF TGTGCCAGCAGCTCAGGACAGGCCCTGAAGGCTTTCTTT
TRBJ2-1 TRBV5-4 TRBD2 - CASSLAGLADTDEQFF TGTGCCAGCAGCTTGGCCGGACTAGCAGATACCGATGAGCAGTTCTTC
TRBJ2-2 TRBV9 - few CASSPTQGTGELFF TGTGCCAGCAGCCCAACCCAGGGCACCGGGGAGCTGTTTTTT
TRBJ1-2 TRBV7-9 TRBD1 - CASSSSLTGYYGYTF TGTGCCAGCAGCTCTAGTTTGACAGGGTACTATGGCTACACCTTC
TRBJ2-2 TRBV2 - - CASSPRLVTTGELFF TGTGCCAGCAGTCCTAGACTAGTCACAACCGGGGAGCTGTTTTTT
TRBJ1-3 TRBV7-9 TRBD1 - CASRTPPGQGRGNTIYF TGTGCCAGCAGGACTCCCCCGGGACAGGGTCGGGGAAACACCATATATTTT
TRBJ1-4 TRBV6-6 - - CASSGLPATNEKLFF TGTGCCAGCAGTGGACTGCCCGCAACTAATGAAAAACTGTTTTTT
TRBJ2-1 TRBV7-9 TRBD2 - CASSTRTSGGARFHNEQFF TGTGCCAGCAGCACCAGGACTAGCGGGGGGGCAAGGTTCCACAATGAGCAGTTCTTC
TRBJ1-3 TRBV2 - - CASSEYKGNTIYF TGTGCCAGCAGTGAATACAAGGGAAACACCATATATTTT
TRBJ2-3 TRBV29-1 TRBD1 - CSVLPTLTGGAESTDTQYF TGCAGCGTACTTCCCACCTTGACAGGGGGCGCGGAAAGTACAGATACGCAGTATTTT
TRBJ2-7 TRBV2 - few CASSEVGARQNEQYF TGTGCCAGCAGTGAAGTGGGGGCGCGACAGAACGAGCAGTACTTC
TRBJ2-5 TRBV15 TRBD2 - CATSKSKDPGGETQYF TGTGCCACCAGCAAATCTAAGGACCCGGGGGGAGAGACCCAGTACTTC
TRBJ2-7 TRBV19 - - CASSLQGGRSYEQYF TGTGCCAGTAGTCTACAGGGTGGGCGCTCCTACGAGCAGTACTTC
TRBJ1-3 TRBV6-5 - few CASSYRGGEGNTIYF TGTGCCAGCAGTTACAGGGGAGGAGAGGGAAACACCATATATTTT
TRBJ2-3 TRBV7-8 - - CASSLSGGSTDTQYF TGTGCCAGCAGCTTAAGTGGCGGTAGCACAGATACGCAGTATTTT
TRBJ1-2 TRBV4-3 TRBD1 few CASSQFQGADGYTF TGCGCCAGCAGCCAATTCCAGGGGGCAGATGGCTACACCTTC
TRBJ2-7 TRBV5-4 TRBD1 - CASSSDRGYEQYF TGTGCCAGCAGCTCGGACAGGGGCTACGAGCAGTACTTC
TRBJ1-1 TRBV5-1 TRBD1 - CASSPAPPRQGPRLNTEAFF TGCGCCAGCAGCCCCGCGCCCCCGCGACAGGGGCCCCGATTGAACACTGAAGCTTTCTTT
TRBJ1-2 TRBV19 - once CASSIVLGDGYTF TGTGCCAGTAGTATAGTATTGGGAGATGGCTACACCTTC
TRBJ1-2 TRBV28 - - CASSRGAGGYTF TGTGCCAGCAGTCGGGGGGCGGGGGGCTACACCTTC
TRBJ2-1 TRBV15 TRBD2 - CATSRASGLAGNLWHNEQFF TGTGCCACCAGCAGAGCTAGCGGACTAGCGGGGAACCTTTGGCACAATGAGCAGTTCTTC
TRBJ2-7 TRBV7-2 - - CASSPKTGTHEQYF TGTGCCAGCAGCCCTAAAACAGGGACCCACGAGCAGTACTTC
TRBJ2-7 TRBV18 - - CASSSTRVTYEQYF TGTGCCAGCTCATCGACCAGGGTAACCTACGAGCAGTACTTC
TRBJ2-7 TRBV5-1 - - CASSLGQTSTYEQYF TGCGCCAGCAGCTTAGGACAGACTAGCACCTACGAGCAGTACTTC
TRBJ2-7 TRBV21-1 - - CASSNKEFGQGTYEQYF -
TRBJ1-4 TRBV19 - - CASSVRRVKDEKLFF TGTGCCAGTAGCGTTCGACGGGTAAAAGATGAAAAACTGTTTTTT